This T cell receptor beta chain was recorded in a study of B cell selection in AIRE deficiency (dated by TCRdb to about 2019). Describing the broader study: Researchers compared TCRbeta repertoires of sorted blood CD4+ conventional T cells and regulatory T cells in AIRE-deficient patients with those in healthy controls. The TCR-sequenced cohort comprised roughly 5 AIRE-deficient APECED patients and roughly 5 healthy control donors.

A note on this clone: Its antigen target is currently unknown. There are no base qualities to consult, and no much larger clone falls within one base.

Including cysteine and phenylalanine, the CDR3 has 13 amino acids. Only CDR3 DNA remains: 39 bases, in frame from the first base. V is shortened by 8 bases, J by 2 bases, and the region joining them spans 10 bases. The germline V gene encodes CDR1 KGHSH and CDR2 LQKENI. General conclusions and limits of the study: Roughly 30% of the Treg TCRbeta sequences shared among healthy donors were detected in patient Tconv cells, suggesting that Treg-biased clones are diverted into the Tconv compartment. Shorter CDR3s were found in shared Treg sequences, reflecting a bias toward rearrangements containing few non-templated nucleotide insertions. TCRBV gene usage, CDR3 length and TCR diversity in Tconv and Treg cells from AIRE-deficient patients were found to be similar to those in cells from healthy donors. Among 3,500 to 4,000 shared Treg TCRbeta sequences, 31.6% were shared exclusively by healthy donors and around 8.7% exclusively by patients, which suggests that Treg selection is less efficient in the absence of AIRE. Only TCRbeta chains were sequenced; around 40% of shared healthy-donor Treg sequences also occurred in healthy Tconv, possibly because of differing TCRalpha chains.

The immunoSEQ platform was used for TCRbeta chain sequencing. From the authors' description of their analysis: Around 50,000 distinct TCRbeta sequences from patients and roughly 1x10^5 from healthy donors were obtained from pooled Treg repertoires. Treg TCRbeta sequences shared by two or more individuals were defined as public, and these public Treg TCRbeta sequences were subsequently searched for in Tconv repertoires. Group differences were tested with Mann-Whitney U tests and Bonferroni-Dunn correction in GraphPad Prism 7.03. The table comes from immuneACCESS by way of TCRdb, which keeps in-frame sequences with V and J called. Part of the clones is missing from these tables; in studies checked, under half for an unresolved V gene and the rest for unknown reasons. V, J and clone size are taken as reported in that table, and D and trimming were inferred from the DNA itself. Here the sample has around 26,000 clones; around 92% occur a single time. The ten largest clonotypes hold less than 1.5% of the sample.

Regulatory T cells were sorted as cells that were CD4+CD25hiCD127low/negative. The healthy donors who provided the control samples were not related to the patients. Tconv and Treg cells for TCRbeta sequencing were sorted on a FACSAria flow cytometer. The sorted cells were collected in 5-ml round-bottom polystyrene tubes, and the dry cell pellets were frozen at -80 degrees C prior to sequencing. The TCR originated in a human donor in good health. Recombination linked TRBV18 to TRBJ1-3; the best D guess is TRBD1, with 5 bases matching. The sample was CD4+CD25+ Tregs sorted from PBMCs. This receptor carries the CDR3 CASNTGPGNTIYF. The bases are TGTGCCAGCAATACAGGTCCTGGAAACACCATATATTTT. This CDR3, with the reference TRBV18 and TRBJ1-3 proteins standing in past its ends, gives the full variable domain NAGVMQNPRHLVRRRGQEARLRCSPMKGHSHVYWYRQLPEEGLKFMVYLQKENIIDESGMPKERFSAEFPKEGPSILRIQQVVRGDSAAYFCASNTGPGNTIYFGEGSWLTVV.